Listed below are T cell receptor beta chains from one sample, sequenced in a study of siplizumab effects on memory and regulatory T cells. Measured with immunoSEQ multiplex PCR; TCRdb has only the in-frame clones, and not every one. The data contain about 13,000 clones, 40% of them singletons. These receptors' antigens are unknown. Input material: CFSE-low (dividing) CD8+ T cells sorted from an allogeneic mixed lymphocyte reaction. The receptors were gathered from a human donor in good health; the cells came from an allogeneic mixed lymphocyte reaction. Both conserved end residues are part of each CDR3. A D gene is named only where the DNA matches it firmly. Clone size, where shown, is once, few, many, or a class for clones that have expanded.

>TRBV7-2|NA|TRBJ2-7|NA
CASSITGTGTYEQYF
TGTGCCAGCAGCATAACCGGGACGGGAACCTACGAGCAGTACTTC
>TRBV7-9|NA|TRBJ2-5|TRBD2
CASSPTGTSGGYQETQYF
TGTGCCAGCAGCCCGACCGGGACTAGCGGGGGGTACCAAGAGACCCAGTACTTC
>TRBV10-3|NA|TRBJ1-1|NA
CAISESPGNTEAFF
TGTGCCATCAGTGAGTCGCCGGGGAACACTGAAGCTTTCTTT
>TRBV19|few|TRBJ1-6|NA
CASSIEGSPLHF
TGTGCCAGTAGTATAGAGGGTTCACCCCTCCACTTT
>TRBV4-1|medium-sized|TRBJ2-3|NA
CASSHRGTDTQYF
TGCGCCAGCAGCCATCGCGGCACAGATACGCAGTATTTT
>TRBV30|NA|TRBJ1-6|NA
CAWEELDSPLHF
TGTGCCTGGGAGGAACTCGATTCACCCCTCCACTTT
>TRBV27|NA|TRBJ2-5|NA
CASSLSRGPYVGWEQYF
TGTGCCAGCAGTTTAAGCAGGGGACCCTACGTTGGTTGGGAGCAGTACTTC
>TRBV4-1|NA|TRBJ1-2|NA
CASSQEPQGMYYGYTF
TGCGCCAGCAGCCAAGAACCCCAGGGGATGTACTATGGCTACACCTTC
>TRBV7-9|NA|TRBJ1-4|NA
CASGFPNTNEKLFF
TGTGCCAGCGGATTCCCCAACACTAATGAAAAACTGTTTTTT
>TRBV7-3|NA|TRBJ2-7|TRBD2
CASSFAGGSYEQYF
TGTGCCAGCAGCTTTGCGGGGGGTTCTTACGAGCAGTACTTC
>TRBV6-4|few|TRBJ2-1|TRBD2
CASSFPGTSGRVDYNEQFF
TGTGCCAGCAGTTTCCCCGGGACTAGCGGGAGGGTTGACTACAATGAGCAGTTCTTC
>TRBV7-9|NA|TRBJ1-1|NA
CASRQSPDTEAFF
TGTGCCAGCAGACAGAGCCCCGACACTGAAGCTTTCTTT
>TRBV5-1|NA|TRBJ1-2|TRBD1
CASSPGTGYYGYTF
TGCGCCAGCAGCCCCGGGACAGGGTACTATGGCTACACCTTC
>TRBV11-3|medium-sized|TRBJ2-1|TRBD2
CASSLGTSGYNEQFF
TGTGCCAGCAGCTTAGGCACTAGCGGGTACAATGAGCAGTTCTTC
>TRBV27|NA|TRBJ1-6|NA
CASSSVELGSPLHF
TGTGCCAGCAGTTCGGTGGAACTTGGATCACCCCTCCACTTT
>TRBV4-1|once|TRBJ2-5|NA
CGSSQDAGPTHQTQYF
TGCGGCAGCAGCCAAGATGCGGGCCCGACCCATCAGACCCAGTACTTC
>TRBV4-3|few|TRBJ2-7|NA
CASSQDLGLLNYEQYF
TGCGCCAGCAGCCAAGATCTAGGACTGCTCAACTACGAGCAGTACTTC
>TRBV5-4|NA|TRBJ1-2|NA
CASSLAEGSWVYGYTF
TGTGCCAGCAGCTTGGCTGAGGGTTCGTGGGTGTATGGCTACACCTTC
>TRBV9|NA|TRBJ2-4|TRBD2
CASSAWPGGNNIQYF
TGTGCCAGCAGCGCCTGGCCCGGGGGGAATAACATTCAGTACTTC
>TRBV11-1|NA|TRBJ1-1|NA
CASSPPRVGSTEAFF
TGTGCCAGCAGCCCCCCCCGGGTTGGGAGCACTGAAGCTTTCTTT
>TRBV27|NA|TRBJ1-2|NA
CASSLSIGGVYGYTF
TGTGCCAGCAGTTTATCGATTGGGGGTGTCTATGGCTACACCTTC
>TRBV7-2|few|TRBJ1-2|NA
CASSLVTGGEGYTF
TGTGCCAGCAGCTTAGTTACCGGGGGCGAGGGCTACACCTTC
>TRBV7-6|NA|TRBJ2-1|NA
CASSFSGALSEQFF
TGTGCCAGCAGCTTCTCGGGGGCCCTGAGTGAGCAGTTCTTC
>TRBV7-9|few|TRBJ2-1|TRBD1
CASSRRTGFSDEQFF
TGTGCCAGCAGCCGGAGGACAGGGTTTTCGGATGAGCAGTTCTTC
>TRBV5-6|medium-sized|TRBJ2-7|NA
CASSLWGYEQYF
TGTGCCAGCAGCTTGTGGGGTTACGAGCAGTACTTC
>TRBV27|NA|TRBJ1-1|NA
CASRLVGNTEAFF
TGTGCCAGCAGGTTGGTGGGAAACACTGAAGCTTTCTTT
>TRBV9|few|TRBJ2-5|NA
CASSVGVGYGETQYF
TGTGCCAGCAGCGTAGGGGTCGGGTACGGAGAGACCCAGTACTTC
>TRBV4-1|few|TRBJ1-5|TRBD1
CASSPVPGQGYQPQHF
TGCGCCAGCAGCCCAGTCCCGGGACAGGGGTATCAGCCCCAGCATTTT
>TRBV6-8|few|TRBJ1-2|NA
CASSPTENYGYTF
TGTGCCAGCAGTCCGACAGAAAACTATGGCTACACCTTC
>TRBV6-6|few|TRBJ2-1|TRBD2
CASSLTSGLAFDEQFF
TGTGCCAGCAGTTTGACTAGCGGGCTGGCGTTCGATGAGCAGTTCTTC
>TRBV19|NA|TRBJ2-7|NA
CASRPDVGGYEQYF
TGTGCCAGTAGGCCGGACGTAGGGGGTTACGAGCAGTACTTC